A single sample gave rise to the 31 T cell receptor beta chains below, sequenced in a study of blood T cells in healthy people across ages. Alongside a J-beta primer mix, a sample-barcoded 5' primer served in a second PCR lasting about 7 to 11 cycles. TCRdb reanalysed the 5' RACE reads using MiXCR and keeps one entry per CDR3 protein. The sample consists of about 500,000 distinct CDR3 sequences, approximately 25% of them appearing once. The sample was also reused in another study, on T cells of mothers and their children.

The sample was blood. The receptor set was obtained from a boy aged 10-17 years in good health.

This clonotype was seen once. The junction does not match germline at one end; this may be a read error. The chain joins TRBV5-4 to TRBJ1-4, with a weak D call TRBD1 (5 bases). This CDR3 spans 13 amino acids. From germline, CDR1 is SGHNT and CDR2 YYREEE (reference sequence). CDR3 coding DNA: TGTGCCAGCTCAAGGGACGGAGAGGAAAAACTGTTGTTT. This gives the protein CASSRDGEEKLLF.

This clonotype has a handful of counts. The chain carries TRBV28 and TRBJ1-1; perhaps TRBD1 as D (5 bases). This CDR3 is 14 amino acids long. The germline V and J ends were trimmed by 3 bases and 1 base, with 9 bases remaining between them. Germline assignment: CDR1 MDHEN and CDR2 SYDVKM. CDR3 nucleotide sequence: TGTGCCAGCAGTTTGGGGCGAAGGAACACTGAAGCTTTCTTT. As protein: CASSLGRRNTEAFF.

The chain combines TRBV28 with TRBJ2-1; 7 bases fit TRBD2. Germline trimming cut 3 bases from V and 9 bases from J; bases unmatched to any gene: 5. The CDR3 is 13 amino acids. Germline assignment: CDR1 MDHEN and CDR2 SYDVKM. This CDR3 reads CASSFWREGEQFF. The CDR3 coding sequence is TGTGCCAGCAGTTTTTGGAGGGAGGGTGAGCAGTTCTTC.

The chain joins TRBV20-1 to TRBJ1-1; weak D call: TRBD1 (5 bases). Germline CDR1 DFQATT, CDR2 SNEGSKA (reference sequence). The V and J ends lost 7 bases and 7 bases respectively, with 16 bases between them. This CDR3 is built from 12 residues. DNA for the CDR3: TGCAGTGGTAAACGGGGGGGTAATGAAGCTTTCTTT. Protein sequence: CSGKRGGNEAFF.

This clonotype has only one observation. V is TRBV9 and J is TRBJ2-5, with D possibly TRBD1 on 7 matching bases. The ends were cut back, 3 bases at V and 5 bases at J, with 23 bases in the middle. The CDR3 runs 17 residues. Germline V CDR1 and CDR2: SGDLS, YYNGEE. CDR3 residues: CASSAGKGAGLAETQYF. CDR3 nucleotides: TGTGCCAGCAGCGCCGGAAAGGGGGCGGGATTGGCGGAGACCCAGTACTTC.

The rearrangement joins TRBV7-2 to TRBJ2-1, with TRBD2 matching over 12 bases. This CDR3 contains 14 residues. J was trimmed by 5 bases and V by 6 bases; bases with no gene match: 2. Per the germline V gene, CDR1 is SGHTA and CDR2 is FQGNSA. CDR3 protein: CASRWTSGNNEQFF. The CDR3 coding sequence is TGTGCCAGCAGGTGGACTAGCGGGAACAATGAGCAGTTCTTC.

This chain connects TRBV14 to TRBJ2-1; 7 nucleotides line up with TRBD1. Germline V gives CDR1 SGHDN, CDR2 FVKESK. The CDR3 consists of 18 residues. V was pared by 0 bases and J by 0 bases, with 8 bases of the junction left unmatched. As DNA, the CDR3 is TGTGCCAGCAGCCAAGATTGGTCTTGGGACAGCTCCTACAATGAGCAGTTCTTC. The encoded protein is CASSQDWSWDSSYNEQFF.

The chain couples TRBV7-9 to TRBJ2-1; the D is unclear. Trimming stripped 0 bases from V and 6 bases from J, with 9 bases between. Germline CDR1 SEHNR, CDR2 FQNEAQ (reference sequence). CDR3 size: 14 residues. CDR3: CASSLANSINEQFF. Here the CDR3 DNA reads TGTGCCAGCAGCTTAGCAAACAGCATCAATGAGCAGTTCTTC.

J is TRBJ1-1 and V is TRBV25-1; unclear D gene. The CDR3 spans 14 residues. The V and J ends lost 2 bases and 0 bases respectively, with 7 bases between them. Germline CDR1 and CDR2: MGHDK and SYGVNS. The CDR3 is CASSEDRLNTEAFF. CDR3 sequence (DNA): TGTGCCAGCAGTGAAGACCGTTTGAACACTGAAGCTTTCTTT.

V gene TRBV7-8 combines with J gene TRBJ2-5, with 7 bases fitting TRBD2. The J call is uncertain, as TRBJ2-7 better fits the DNA end. The CDR3 is 17 amino acids. Germline CDR1 and CDR2: SGHVS and FQNEAQ. The CDR3 DNA is TGTGCCAGCAGCTCCATTAGCGGGCTAGGCCAATCCTACGAGCAGTACTTC. It codes for CASSSISGLGQSYEQYF.

V usage is TRBV7-3 and J usage is TRBJ2-7, with 9 bases identical to TRBD1. Germline loops: CDR1 SGHTA, CDR2 FQGTGA. V shed 2 bases and J 5 bases; nucleotides not matched to a gene: 13. This CDR3 contains 17 residues. The CDR3 protein is CASSLEGTGIRLNEQYF. The DNA of the CDR3 is TGTGCCAGCAGCTTAGAGGGGACAGGGATAAGGCTTAACGAGCAGTACTTC.

This clonotype was observed a handful of times. The chain recombines TRBV7-9 with TRBJ2-5; 9 nucleotides match TRBD1. Germline CDR1 SEHNR, CDR2 FQNEAQ (reference sequence). The trim removed 5 bases at V and 0 bases at J, leaving 7 bases unmatched. The CDR3 extends over 16 amino acids. Here the CDR3 reads CASSPGTGRNQETQYF. The CDR3 nucleotides read TGTGCCAGCAGCCCTGGGACAGGGCGAAACCAAGAGACCCAGTACTTC. Full variable domain (rest looked up from reference TRBV7-9 and TRBJ2-5): DTGVSQNPRHKITKRGQNVTFRCDPISEHNRLYWYRQTLGQGPEFLTYFQNEAQLEKSRLLSDRFSAERPKGSFSTLEIQRTEQGDSAMYLCASSPGTGRNQETQYFGPGTRLLVL.

In regard to this clonotype: Just one base apart from a much larger clone, this may be a read error. V is TRBV29-1 and J is TRBJ2-3; 8 positions agree with TRBD2. V trimming: 3 bases; J trimming: 6 bases; junction bases outside the gene matches: 11. The CDR3 runs to 15 residues. Germline values: CDR1 SQVTM, CDR2 ANQGSEA. The CDR3 DNA follows: TGCAGCGTTGACACCCGGGGGGGCCGAGCGGATACGCAGTATTTT. Its translation: CSVDTRGGRADTQYF.

This clonotype was observed a few times. The genes are TRBV3-1 and TRBJ1-6, with 7 bases that match TRBD1. CDR1 is LGHDT and CDR2 is YNNKEL in the germline V gene (reference sequence). This CDR3 is 13 amino acids long. The V and J ends lost 3 bases and 14 bases, in that order; junction bases with no gene match: 7. DNA for the CDR3: TGTGCCAGCAGCCAGGGACAGCAATTCACCCTCCACTTT. Encoded protein: CASSQGQQFTLHF.

The J gene is TRBJ1-4, the V gene TRBV20-1; D call uncertain. V lost 4 bases, J lost 3 bases, and 15 bases lay in between. Looked up from germline, CDR1 is DFQATT and CDR2 is SNEGSKA (reference sequence). CDR3 length: 15 residues. The CDR3 spells CSATDSLAANEKLFF. CDR3 sequence (DNA): TGCAGTGCTACTGACTCCTTGGCAGCTAATGAAAAACTGTTTTTT.

This clonotype was seen at least ten times. The gene calls are TRBV9 and TRBJ2-3, with 9 nucleotides matching TRBD2. Germline V gene sequence: CDR1 SGDLS, CDR2 YYNGEE. This CDR3 has 17 amino acids. The ends lost 0 bases at V and 7 bases at J; junction bases unmatched: 12. CDR3 DNA sequence: TGTGCCAGCAGCGTAGACCCCTCGCGGGGGGGCAGTAATACGCAGTATTTT. Translated, it gives CASSVDPSRGGSNTQYF.

This chain uses TRBV29-1 with TRBJ2-3; tentatively, D is TRBD2 (6 bases). CDR3 length equals 13 residues. Trimming stripped 2 bases from V and 5 bases from J, with 11 bases between. The germline V gene has CDR1 SQVTM and CDR2 ANQGSEA. Written as DNA, the CDR3 is TGCAGCGTTGAACTAGCGTCGGGAGATACGCAGTATTTT. Protein: CSVELASGDTQYF.

V usage is TRBV9 and J usage is TRBJ2-3; a possible D gene is TRBD2 (6 bases). V was cut by 0 bases and J by 11 bases, with 13 bases left in between. This CDR3 has 13 amino acids. Per germline, CDR1 SGDLS and CDR2 YYNGEE. The CDR3 here is CASSVDGTRVQYF. CDR3 sequence (DNA): TGTGCCAGCAGCGTAGACGGGACTCGTGTGCAGTATTTT.

This clonotype has just a few counts. The V call is TRBV20-1, the J call TRBJ2-2; 7 bases line up with TRBD1. Trimming took 1 base from V and 6 from J; bases not matched to a gene: 5. The CDR3 length is 14 residues. The germline V gene encodes CDR1 DFQATT and CDR2 SNEGSKA (reference sequence). In nucleotides, the CDR3 is TGCAGTGCTAGAGGCGACAGGGCGCCCGGGGAGCTGTTTTTT. This encodes CSARGDRAPGELFF.

This clonotype was seen a handful of times. The genes are TRBV28 and TRBJ2-5; 9 nucleotides line up with TRBD1. The tail of the sequence fits TRBJ2-7 better, so the J call may be wrong. Looked up from germline, CDR1 is MDHEN and CDR2 is SYDVKM. The CDR3 has 15 residues. The CDR3 DNA follows: TGTGCCAGCAGGGGGACAGGGACCGGGGACTACGAGCAGTACTTC. It is translated as CASRGTGTGDYEQYF.

In its sample, this clonotype was seen a few times. The CDR3 sequence is CASSVQAAGEVTQYF. The CDR3 bases are TGTGCCAGCTCCGTTCAGGCAGCGGGAGAGGTGACCCAGTACTTC. The J gene is TRBJ2-5, the V gene TRBV28, with 8 bases matching TRBD2. With V trimmed by 8 bases and J by 7 bases, 15 bases remained unmatched. The CDR3 consists of 15 residues. Germline CDR1 and CDR2: MDHEN and SYDVKM.

J is TRBJ2-5 and V is TRBV6-4, with 12 nucleotides matching TRBD2. The DNA end is a closer match to TRBJ2-7, so the J assignment may be wrong. The germline V gene encodes CDR1 MRHNA and CDR2 SNTAGT. The CDR3 is 13 amino acids. CDR3 in DNA: TGTGCCAGACGGACTAGCGGGACCTACGAGCAGTACTTC. This sequence encodes CARRTSGTYEQYF.

The gene calls are TRBV28 and TRBJ2-5; TRBD2 aligns across 10 bases. The J call is in doubt because the DNA end fits TRBJ2-1 better. Germline-derived CDR1 and CDR2 are MDHEN and SYDVKM. There are 15 residues in the CDR3. CDR3 region: CASSGPGTSVVEQFF. The CDR3 DNA reads as TGTGCCAGCAGTGGGCCCGGGACTAGCGTCGTTGAGCAGTTCTTC.

This clonotype rates as medium-sized. At one end, the junction sequence differs from germline, possibly due to a read error. The chain joins TRBV7-7 to TRBJ2-5; possibly TRBD2 for D (6 bases). Germline CDR1 SSHAT, CDR2 FNYEAQ (reference sequence). The CDR3 runs to 15 residues. The CDR3 loop is CASSLAATKPETQYF. The CDR3 region has the DNA TGTGCTAGCAGCTTAGCGGCAACGAAACCGGAGACCCAGTACTTC.

The rearrangement links TRBV20-1 to TRBJ2-7; D call uncertain. The V gene's germline CDR1 is DFQATT and CDR2 SNEGSKA (reference sequence). The CDR3 totals 13 residues. V was cut by 6 bases and J by 6 bases, with 18 bases left in between. CDR3 bases: TGCAGTGCCCGAGACGCCATTGGTGGCGAGCAGTACTTC. As protein: CSARDAIGGEQYF.

This clonotype turned up a few times. The J gene is TRBJ2-7, the V gene TRBV2; TRBD2 might be the D (6 bases). With 8 bases removed from V and 3 bases from J, the gap between germline ends came to 11 bases. This CDR3 region has 12 residues. Germline V gene lookup returns CDR1 SNHLY and CDR2 FYNNEI. As DNA, the CDR3 is TGTGCCAGCTCCCGGGAGATCTACGAGCAGTACTTC. Amino acid sequence: CASSREIYEQYF.

The chain carries TRBV14 and TRBJ1-1, with a possible D match to TRBD1 (5 bases). V was cut by 8 bases and J by 1 base, with 11 bases left in between. This CDR3 region has 13 residues. Germline V gene sequence: CDR1 SGHDN, CDR2 FVKESK. The CDR3 bases are TGTGCCAGCGCGGGGCAGAGGAACACTGAAGCTTTCTTT. It encodes CASAGQRNTEAFF. The full variable domain, rest sourced from reference TRBV14 and TRBJ1-1, is EAGVTQFPSHSVIEKGQTVTLRCDPISGHDNLYWYRRVMGKEIKFLLHFVKESKQDESGMPNNRFLAERTGGTYSTLKVQPAELEDSGVYFCASAGQRNTEAFFGQGTRLTVV.

This clonotype was counted only a few times. The J gene is TRBJ2-5, the V gene TRBV10-3; D is undetermined. V shed 10 bases and J shed 1 base, with 1 base lying between them. The CDR3 is 9 amino acids. From germline, CDR1 is ENHRY and CDR2 SYGVKD. CDR3: CATQETQYF. DNA of the CDR3: TGTGCCACCCAAGAGACCCAGTACTTC.

The gene calls are TRBV6-6 and TRBJ1-1, with D maybe TRBD1 (6 bases). The CDR3 loop spans 15 amino acids. The V end was cut by 0 bases, the J end by 4 bases, with 12 bases between. Germline lookup yields CDR1 MNHNY and CDR2 SVGAGI (reference sequence). DNA of the CDR3: TGTGCCAGCAGTTACTCGATAAGGGGGAGCACTGAAGCTTTCTTT. This gives the protein CASSYSIRGSTEAFF.

This clonotype came up a few times. The CDR3 loop is CASSRGLAGGEAKNIQYF. In nucleotides, the CDR3 is TGCGCCAGCAGCCGTGGACTAGCGGGAGGGGAGGCCAAAAACATTCAGTACTTC. The genes are TRBV4-1 and TRBJ2-4, with 15 bases identical to TRBD2. The CDR3 is 18 residues long. V lost 4 bases, J lost 1 base, and 5 bases stayed unmatched. Germline V gene lookup returns CDR1 MGHRA and CDR2 YSYEKL.

V gene TRBV11-1 combines with J gene TRBJ2-5; D perhaps matches TRBD1 (6 bases). The end of the DNA is better explained by TRBJ2-1, so the J call may be wrong. Germline V gives CDR1 SGHAT, CDR2 FQDESV (reference sequence). CDR3 length equals 20 residues. The CDR3: CASSSTRTDQQIGLYNEQFF. CDR3 nucleotides: TGTGCCAGCAGCTCGACGAGGACAGACCAACAAATTGGGCTCTACAATGAGCAGTTCTTC.